Shown below are 3 T cell receptor beta chains from a single sample sequenced in a study of metastatic and nonmetastatic thyroid tumors. All patients were treatment-naive before thyroid surgery. TCRdb redid the clone calls on the PCR reads using MiXCR. The data contain 22,000 or so clones, roughly 15% of them singletons. The sample taken for sequencing was tumor tissue. These receptors were obtained from a female donor with papillary thyroid cancer or a benign thyroid nodule (not recorded which). Some clones in this sample may be carry-over from other donors' samples.

This clone is categorized as medium-sized (0.01 to 0.1%). This rearrangement joins TRBV6-1 to TRBJ1-2, with 7 positions matching TRBD1. The V segment lost 6 bases and the J segment 4 bases; nucleotides outside the gene matches: 11. The CDR3 runs 15 residues. Per germline, CDR1 MNHNS and CDR2 SASEGT. The CDR3 reads CASRKGESGGYGYTF. DNA for the CDR3: TGTGCCAGCAGGAAGGGGGAGTCAGGGGGCTATGGCTACACCTTC.

The CDR3 nucleotides read TGTGCCAGCAGCTCCGCCCGTATCCTCTACGAGCAGTACTTC. Translated, it gives CASSSARILYEQYF. This sequence joins TRBV28 and TRBJ2-7, with D unclear. This CDR3 is 14 amino acids long. Germline loops: CDR1 MDHEN, CDR2 SYDVKM. Deletions cut 6 bases from V and 3 bases from J, with 15 bases between.

The rearrangement joins TRBV12-3 or TRBV12-4 to TRBJ2-1; the D gene is possibly TRBD2 (6 bases). V was shortened by 0 bases and J by 5 bases, with 8 bases between the two germline ends. The CDR3 totals 14 residues. The CDR3 nucleotides are TGTGCCAGCAGTTTAGCGGGACTCGACAATGAGCAGTTCTTC. It translates to CASSLAGLDNEQFF.